A single sample is the source of the 3 T cell receptor beta chains below, sequenced in a study of shared clonotypes between healthy human individuals. Libraries were prepared by immunoSEQ multiplex PCR; TCRdb keeps only in-frame clonotypes and omits some of them. The sample yields more than 400,000 clones, around 73% seen once. The sample taken for sequencing was PBMCs. These receptors all stem from a woman between 40 and 50 years old in good health. Some clones in this sample may be carry-over from other donors' samples.

The chain carries TRBV6-4 and TRBJ2-6; D may be TRBD1 (6 bases). V was pared by 5 bases and J by 0 bases, with 14 bases between. Germline V gene data show CDR1 as MRHNA and CDR2 as SNTAGT. CDR3 length: 17 residues. The CDR3 loop is CASSPRTVNSGANVLTF. The CDR3 nucleotides are TGTGCCAGCAGTCCCCGGACAGTAAACTCTGGGGCCAACGTCCTGACTTTC.

Notes on this clone: The junction departs from germline at one end; a sequencing error may be responsible. The chain recombines TRBV30 with TRBJ2-5, with TRBD2 matching over 10 bases. The CDR3 extends over 13 amino acids. Germline CDR1 and CDR2: GTSNPN and SVGIG (reference sequence). For the CDR3, the DNA is TGTGTCTGGAGCCGACTAGCGGGAGAGACCCAGTACTTC. Its protein product is CVWSRLAGETQYF.

J is TRBJ2-1 and V is TRBV27; D is unresolved. V gave up 6 bases and J gave up 2 bases, with 8 bases separating them. The germline CDR1 and CDR2 sequences are MNHEY and SMNVEV (reference sequence). The CDR3 consists of 13 residues. The CDR3 loop reads CASREGPYNEQFF. Written as DNA, the CDR3 is TGTGCCAGCAGGGAAGGGCCCTACAATGAGCAGTTCTTC.